The present T cell receptor beta chain was sequenced within a study of blood T cells in healthy people across ages. Many counts were recorded for this clonotype. As yet, its antigen is unknown. Primers used in a second PCR of about 7 to 12 cycles were a sample-barcoded 5' primer and a J-beta primer mix. The template-switch adaptor, which had 12 random nucleotides, put a tag on each cDNA molecule. TCRdb redid the calling of the 5' RACE reads with MiXCR, one entry per CDR3 protein. This repertoire shows 750,000 to 950,000 distinct CDR3 sequences, around 29% found once; its top ten account for roughly 10%. Study results and limitations: While age rose, TCR beta diversity per million T cells dropped in a roughly linear way.

J was trimmed by 1 base and V by 5 bases; bases with no gene match: 8. Germline CDR1 KGHDR, CDR2 SFDVKD. There are 16 residues in the CDR3. These records were also assigned to another study, of T cells of mothers and their children.

The sample was blood. V is TRBV24-1 and J is TRBJ2-5; 8 nucleotides line up with TRBD1. The sequence derives from a woman between 35 and 50 years old in good health. CDR3 in amino acids: CATSVGTGAPQETQYF. DNA for the CDR3: TGTGCCACCAGTGTGGGGACAGGTGCCCCCCAAGAGACCCAGTACTTC.